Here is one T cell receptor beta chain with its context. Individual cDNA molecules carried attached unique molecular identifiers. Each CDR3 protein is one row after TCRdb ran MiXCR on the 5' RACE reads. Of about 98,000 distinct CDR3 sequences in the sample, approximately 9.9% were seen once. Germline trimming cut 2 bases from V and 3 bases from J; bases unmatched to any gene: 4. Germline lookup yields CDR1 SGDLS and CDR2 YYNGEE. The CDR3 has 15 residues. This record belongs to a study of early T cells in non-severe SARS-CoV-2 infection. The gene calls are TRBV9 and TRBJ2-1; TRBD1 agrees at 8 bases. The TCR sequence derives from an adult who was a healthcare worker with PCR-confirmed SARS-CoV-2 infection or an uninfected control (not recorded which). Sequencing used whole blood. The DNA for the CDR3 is TGTGCCAGCAGCGTCGACAGGGGTGACTACAATGAGCAGTTCTTC. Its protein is CASSVDRGDYNEQFF.